A single sample gave rise to the 15 T cell receptor beta chains below, sequenced in a study of CD8+CD57+ T cells in acquired aplastic anemia. The study profiled TCR beta VDJ and CDR3 using genomic DNA as template. Each CDR3 protein gets one entry after TCRdb re-called the reads with MiXCR. The sample shows just over 450,000 distinct CDR3 sequences, approximately 32% of them seen only once. CD8+CD57+ cell expansion had been shown by flow cytometry in patients chosen for sequencing. The sample taken for sequencing was sorted CD4+, CD8+, or CD8+CD57+ T cells (not recorded which) from PBMCs. Every receptor here comes from a human donor with aplastic anemia.

The chain uses TRBV12-3 or TRBV12-4 and TRBJ2-3, with D tentatively TRBD2 (7 bases). Trimming removed 7 bases at V and 4 bases at J, with 18 bases between. The CDR3 totals 15 residues. The chain's CDR3 is CASTYGGGISDTQYF. CDR3 nucleotides: TGTGCCAGCACTTACGGCGGGGGCATTTCAGATACGCAGTATTTT.

This clonotype was detected many times. The chain uses TRBV2 and TRBJ2-3; D might be TRBD2 (5 bases). Germline V gene data show CDR1 as SNHLY and CDR2 as FYNNEI. This CDR3 contains 15 residues. V was trimmed by 6 bases and J by 2 bases, leaving 15 bases between them. CDR3 region: CASRERYRDTDTQYF. The CDR3 DNA is TGTGCCAGCAGAGAGCGCTACCGGGACACAGATACGCAGTATTTT. The whole variable domain, filled in from reference TRBV2 and TRBJ2-3, reads EPEVTQTPSHQVTQMGQEVILRCVPISNHLYFYWYRQILGQKVEFLVSFYNNEISEKSEIFDDQFSVERPDGSNFTLKIRSTKLEDSAMYFCASRERYRDTDTQYFGPGTRLTVL.

This clonotype has a handful of counts. The J gene is TRBJ2-5, the V gene TRBV20-1, with TRBD2 identical over 13 bases. The germline V gene has CDR1 DFQATT and CDR2 SNEGSKA (reference sequence). The CDR3 totals 14 residues. Trimming took 6 bases from V and 5 from J; bases not matched to a gene: 6. The CDR3 here is CSARPGLAGETQYF. As DNA, the CDR3 is TGCAGTGCCCGACCGGGACTAGCGGGGGAGACCCAGTACTTC.

This clonotype was seen a few times. The CDR3 DNA is TGTGCCAGCAGCTTTACTACGAACACCGGGGAGCTGTTTTTT. Its translation: CASSFTTNTGELFF. The gene calls are TRBV5-6 and TRBJ2-2; the D is unclear. Germline CDR1 is SGHDT and CDR2 is YYEEEE. This CDR3 comprises 14 residues. The ends were cut back, 2 bases at V and 0 bases at J, with 5 bases in the middle.

This chain joins TRBV6-1 and TRBJ2-2; D unresolved. Germline CDR1 reads MNHNS; CDR2 reads SASEGT. V was trimmed by 4 bases and J by 2 bases, leaving 17 bases between them. CDR3 length: 17 residues. This CDR3 is CASSVGFFQRNTGELFF. Here the CDR3 DNA reads TGTGCCAGCAGTGTCGGCTTTTTCCAGCGCAACACCGGGGAGCTGTTTTTT.

V gene TRBV20-1 combines with J gene TRBJ2-3; D is unresolved. V lost 7 bases to trimming and J lost 1 base, with 12 bases between them. CDR3 size: 13 residues. Germline CDR1 reads DFQATT; CDR2 reads SNEGSKA (reference sequence). CDR3 DNA: TGCAGTGTCCCCTTGCGGCGCACAGATACGCAGTATTTT. Translated, it gives CSVPLRRTDTQYF.

Ten or more counts support this clonotype. The chain carries TRBV2 and TRBJ1-2; 7 bases are a match to TRBD1. Germline CDR1 is SNHLY and CDR2 is FYNNEI. The CDR3 has 14 amino acids. V trimming: 6 bases; J trimming: 5 bases; junction bases outside the gene matches: 9. CDR3 region: CASSGTASTYGYTF. The CDR3 nucleotides are TGTGCCAGCAGCGGGACAGCTTCTACATATGGCTACACCTTC.

A word on this clonotype: A much larger clone differs by one base, so this may be a read error. The chain links TRBV19 to TRBJ2-7; TRBD2 matches at 7 bases. V shed 8 bases and J 12 bases; nucleotides not matched to a gene: 10. Germline assignment: CDR1 LNHDA and CDR2 SQIVND (reference sequence). The length of the CDR3 is 11 residues. The CDR3 loop is CASPSGAPGYF. The CDR3 bases are TGTGCCAGTCCGAGCGGGGCCCCGGGGTACTTC.

About this clonotype itself: Germline is not matched at one junction end, which may reflect a read error. The chain recombines TRBV6-2 or TRBV6-3 with TRBJ1-3, with D unclear. Germline assignment: CDR1 MNHEY and CDR2 SVGEGT. The CDR3 is 15 amino acids. CDR3 coding DNA: TGTGCCAGCAGTCGTTCGGCGAACTCTGGAGACACCATATATTTT. Translated, it gives CASSRSANSGDTIYF.

A remark on this clonotype: A much larger clone differs by one base, so this may be a read error. This chain links TRBV20-1 with TRBJ2-5; either TRBD1 or TRBD2 may fit D (5 bases each). Germline V lookup: CDR1 DFQATT, CDR2 SNEGSKA (reference sequence). This CDR3 region has 12 residues. The V end lost 6 bases, the J end lost 9 bases, and 17 bases lay between the germline ends. CDR3 in amino acids: CSAETELEAQYF. DNA of the CDR3: TGCAGTGCCGAGACAGAATTGGAGGCCCAGTACTTC.

This clonotype appeared many times. The chain carries TRBV2 and TRBJ1-5, with a tentative D call TRBD1 (5 bases). Germline CDR1 reads SNHLY; CDR2 reads FYNNEI. The CDR3 has 14 amino acids. Trimming removed 3 bases from V and 5 bases from J, with 11 bases in between. The CDR3: CASSDRQSYQPQHF. The CDR3 region has the DNA TGTGCCAGCAGTGACCGACAGTCTTATCAGCCCCAGCATTTT.

V and J are TRBV15 and TRBJ1-2, with TRBD1 identical over 11 bases. CDR3 length: 14 residues. The germline gives CDR1 LNHNV, CDR2 YYDKDF (reference sequence). J was trimmed by 7 bases and V by 5 bases; bases with no gene match: 6. The CDR3: CATSRDRGGFGYTF. The CDR3 nucleotides read TGTGCCACCAGCCGGGACAGGGGGGGTTTTGGCTACACCTTC.

This clonotype was seen at least ten times. V gene TRBV29-1 combines with J gene TRBJ2-2, with D perhaps matching TRBD2 (6 bases). Per the germline V gene, CDR1 is SQVTM and CDR2 is ANQGSEA. V shed 5 bases and J shed 0 bases, with 13 bases lying between them. This CDR3 has 15 residues. DNA of the CDR3: TGCAGCGTTATTCTTGGACTAACGAACACCGGGGAGCTGTTTTTT. It codes for CSVILGLTNTGELFF.

This clonotype has only a few counts. V and J are TRBV7-2 and TRBJ2-5; D is perhaps TRBD1 or TRBD2 (5 bases each). Trimming pared 2 bases from V and 6 bases from J, leaving 13 bases between. The germline CDR1 and CDR2 sequences are SGHTA and FQGNSA. The CDR3 runs 14 residues. CDR3 nucleotide sequence: TGTGCCAGCAGCTTATCCGGGACCGCCAAGACCCAGTACTTC. Its translation: CASSLSGTAKTQYF.

The chain's CDR3 is CASSRGYPNEKLFF. The CDR3 coding sequence is TGCGCCAGCAGCCGGGGGTACCCTAATGAAAAACTGTTTTTT. The chain links TRBV4-1 to TRBJ1-4; weak D call: TRBD1 (5 bases). Trimming pared 4 bases from V and 3 bases from J, leaving 9 bases between. The CDR3 spans 14 residues. Germline V lookup: CDR1 MGHRA, CDR2 YSYEKL.